This T cell receptor beta chain was obtained from a study of response to subunit inactivated influenza vaccine. Study-wide results and limits: New T cells are recruited in small numbers by each seasonal influenza vaccination, according to the authors' suggestion.

In regard to this clonotype: Antigen specificity is unknown.

TCRdb fed the RT-PCR reads into MiXCR, producing one record per CDR3 protein. This sample has over 150,000 distinct CDR3 sequences; under 13% occur once, and the top ten carry roughly 12%. CDR3 length: 17 residues. CDR1 is MDHEN, CDR2 SYDVKM, per germline. The germline V and J ends were trimmed by 3 bases and 0 bases, with 12 bases remaining between them. This chain connects TRBV28 to TRBJ1-6, with D possibly TRBD1 on 6 matching bases. The starting material was non-naive T cells sorted from PBMCs, obtained 40 to 50 days after vaccination. This receptor was obtained from a man aged 45-60 years who received an inactivated influenza vaccine. CDR3 in DNA: TGTGCCAGCAGTTTGTACAGGGCTAGCTCCTATAATTCACCCCTCCACTTT. Its translation: CASSLYRASSYNSPLHF.